One sample yielded the 29 T cell receptor beta chains listed below, sequenced in a study of blood T cell repertoires in COVID-19. Profiled with immunoSEQ multiplex PCR; TCRdb holds only in-frame clones, not every one. The table includes 350,000 to 450,000 clones, about 89% detected once. The sample comprised peripheral blood. The receptor set was obtained from a middle-aged man with acute or convalescent COVID-19.

The rearrangement links TRBV9 to TRBJ1-4; possibly TRBD1 for D (5 bases). This CDR3 contains 14 residues. V was trimmed by 5 bases and J by 3 bases, leaving 11 bases between them. From germline, CDR1 is SGDLS and CDR2 YYNGEE. CDR3 sequence (DNA): TGTGCCAGCAGTCCCAGGGCGGCTAATGAAAAACTGTTTTTT. Translating it yields CASSPRAANEKLFF.

This clone was found once. This sample also contains other DNA sequences that code for the same CDR3. The rearrangement links TRBV28 to TRBJ1-1; D ambiguous. The germline CDR1 and CDR2 sequences are MDHEN and SYDVKM. V lost 2 bases, J lost 0 bases, and 7 bases lay in between. This CDR3 has 14 residues. The CDR3 loop is CASSLGLMNTEAFF. CDR3 sequence (DNA): TGTGCCAGCAGTTTAGGACTGATGAACACTGAAGCTTTCTTT.

This chain links TRBV28 with TRBJ2-2; TRBD2 might be the D (5 bases). Deletions cut 3 bases from V and 5 bases from J, with 16 bases between. The CDR3 contains 16 residues. Germline V gene lookup returns CDR1 MDHEN and CDR2 SYDVKM. The CDR3 DNA reads as TGTGCCAGCAGTTTTCACCGGGGATTCCCGACCGGGGAGCTGTTTTTT. Its protein is CASSFHRGFPTGELFF. Filled out from reference TRBV28 and TRBJ2-2, the complete variable domain reads DVKVTQSSRYLVKRTGEKVFLECVQDMDHENMFWYRQDPGLGLRLIYFSYDVKMKEKGDIPEGYSVSREKKERFSLILESASTNQTSMYLCASSFHRGFPTGELFFGEGSRLTVL.

This clone was counted a single time. This sequence joins TRBV25-1 and TRBJ1-2, with 8 bases aligning to TRBD1. Germline V CDR1 and CDR2: MGHDK, SYGVNS. The V segment lost 8 bases and the J segment 5 bases; nucleotides outside the gene matches: 7. The CDR3 is 13 residues long. DNA for the CDR3: TGTGCCAGCGGCGGACAGGGAGGTTATGGCTACACCTTC. As protein: CASGGQGGYGYTF.

This clone was seen only a few times. V gene TRBV7-8 combines with J gene TRBJ2-7; maybe TRBD2 (6 bases). There are 15 residues in the CDR3. Germline V gene sequence: CDR1 SGHVS, CDR2 FQNEAQ. With 1 base removed from V and 6 bases from J, the gap between germline ends came to 16 bases. The CDR3 DNA reads TGTGCCAGCAGCTTAGGTTTATTGTTCGGGAGCGAGCAGTACTTC. The encoded protein is CASSLGLLFGSEQYF.

The chain is built from TRBV9 and TRBJ1-3; unclear D gene. Trimming removed 0 bases at V and 3 bases at J, with 13 bases between. Per germline, CDR1 SGDLS and CDR2 YYNGEE. This CDR3 contains 16 residues. The CDR3 coding sequence is TGTGCCAGCAGCGTAGCCCCGGGAAATAGTGGAAACACCATATATTTT. Translated, it gives CASSVAPGNSGNTIYF.

This chain joins TRBV9 and TRBJ2-5, with D perhaps TRBD1 (6 bases). Germline CDR1 is SGDLS and CDR2 is YYNGEE. Trimming removed 3 bases from V and 5 bases from J, with 14 bases in between. This CDR3 is 14 amino acids long. CDR3 sequence: CASSAERQDETQYF. For the CDR3, the DNA is TGTGCCAGCAGCGCAGAAAGACAGGATGAGACCCAGTACTTC.

The chain joins TRBV19 to TRBJ2-1; TRBD2 matches at 13 bases. This CDR3 has 21 residues. Germline V gives CDR1 LNHDA, CDR2 SQIVND (reference sequence). The junction had 17 bases not matched to a gene; V was cut back by 3 bases and J by 3 bases. The CDR3: CASSIIRGRTSGGSLYNEQFF. The DNA of the CDR3 is TGTGCCAGTAGTATTATTCGGGGAAGGACTAGCGGGGGCTCCCTCTACAATGAGCAGTTCTTC.

The V and J genes are TRBV3-1 (or the pseudogene TRBV3-2) and TRBJ2-2; 8 bases are shared with TRBD2. Germline V gives CDR1 LGHDT, CDR2 YNNKEL (reference sequence). The CDR3 sequence is 15 residues long. After removal of 6 bases from V and 2 bases from J, the junction contained 5 bases not matched to a gene. The CDR3 spells CASRFTSGNTGELFF. The CDR3 DNA reads as TGTGCCAGCAGATTTACTAGCGGTAACACCGGGGAGCTGTTTTTT.

The V gene is TRBV4-2, the J gene TRBJ1-2; TRBD1 matches 10 bases. CDR1 is LGHNA, CDR2 YNFKEQ, per germline. CDR3 length: 15 amino acids. The V segment lost 3 bases and the J segment 6 bases; nucleotides outside the gene matches: 7. CDR3 nucleotides: TGTGCCAGCAGCCAGAACCGGGACAGGGGACATGGCTACACCTTC. Protein: CASSQNRDRGHGYTF.

The genes are TRBV10-2 and TRBJ2-2, with a tentative D call TRBD1 (5 bases). Trimming removed 2 bases from V and 1 base from J, with 8 bases in between. The CDR3 is 15 amino acids. CDR1 is WSHSY, CDR2 SAAADI, per germline. CDR3 in amino acids: CASSEGQGNTGELFF. In DNA form, the CDR3 reads TGCGCCAGCAGTGAGGGGCAGGGGAACACCGGGGAGCTGTTTTTT.

Points on this clone: Other DNA sequences from this sample encode an identical CDR3 as well. J is TRBJ1-2 and V is TRBV19; D remains unclear. V lost 1 base, J lost 3 bases, and 6 bases lay in between. There are 13 residues in the CDR3. CDR1 and CDR2 from the germline V gene are LNHDA and SQIVND (reference sequence). The CDR3 bases are TGTGCCAGTAGTATAGGGGCAGACTATGGCTACACCTTC. Translation gives CASSIGADYGYTF.

The V and J genes are TRBV29-1 and TRBJ2-7; D gene ambiguous. CDR3 length: 12 amino acids. Looked up from germline, CDR1 is SQVTM and CDR2 is ANQGSEA. V lost 0 bases and J lost 2, with 5 bases in between. In nucleotides, the CDR3 is TGCAGCGTTGAAGATCCCACCTACGAGCAGTACTTC. Its translation is CSVEDPTYEQYF.

V is TRBV5-6 and J is TRBJ2-7; no firm D call. The CDR3 spans 14 residues. CDR1 and CDR2 (germline): SGHDT, YYEEEE. The V and J ends lost 2 bases and 2 bases respectively, with 11 bases between them. The CDR3 nucleotides read TGTGCCAGCAGCTTTGGTAGTTCACCCTACGAGCAGTACTTC. Its translation is CASSFGSSPYEQYF.

The V gene is TRBV6-2 or TRBV6-3, the J gene TRBJ2-2; D remains ambiguous. Germline V gives CDR1 MNHEY, CDR2 SVGEGT. The CDR3 totals 17 residues. Deletions cut 0 bases from V and 7 bases from J, with 18 bases between. CDR3 loop: CASSYSWSVGTDGELFF. DNA for the CDR3: TGTGCCAGCAGTTACTCTTGGTCTGTGGGCACGGACGGGGAGCTGTTTTTT.

This chain links TRBV6-4 with TRBJ2-2; 7 nucleotides agree with TRBD1. Germline V gene lookup returns CDR1 MRHNA and CDR2 SNTAGT. The CDR3 covers 16 residues. V was clipped by 3 bases and J by 2 bases; unmatched bases: 6. The CDR3 protein is CASSDSRGRNTGELFF. Written as DNA, the CDR3 is TGTGCCAGCAGTGATTCCAGGGGGAGAAACACCGGGGAGCTGTTTTTT.

This chain links TRBV5-1 with TRBJ2-5; TRBD2 agrees at 8 bases. V gave up 4 bases and J gave up 1 base; unmatched junction bases: 3. The CDR3 has 14 amino acids. The germline gives CDR1 SGHRS, CDR2 YFSETQ. The CDR3 region has the DNA TGCGCCAGCAGCGTGGGACTAGTCCAAGAGACCCAGTACTTC. Its translation is CASSVGLVQETQYF.

This clone was detected only a few times. CDR3 loop: CASSQALGRNTEAFF. The DNA for the CDR3 is TGTGCCAGCAGCCAAGCGCTGGGCAGGAACACTGAAGCTTTCTTT. The rearrangement joins TRBV4-2 to TRBJ1-1; the D is unclear. The germline CDR1 and CDR2 sequences are LGHNA and YNFKEQ. Deletions cut 1 base from V and 1 base from J, with 10 bases between. This CDR3 is 15 amino acids long.

V and J are TRBV5-4 and TRBJ1-2, with TRBD1 as a possible D gene (5 bases). In germline, CDR1 is SGHNT, CDR2 YYREEE (reference sequence). This CDR3 comprises 16 residues. V was pared by 0 bases and J by 2 bases, with 14 bases between. CDR3 DNA: TGTGCCAGCAGCTTGGAAGACCTGACAGTGAACTATGGCTACACCTTC. This encodes CASSLEDLTVNYGYTF.

The chain is built from TRBV27 and TRBJ1-2; 12 positions match TRBD1. This CDR3 region has 15 residues. Germline V CDR1 and CDR2: MNHEY, SMNVEV (reference sequence). J was trimmed by 7 bases and V by 4 bases; bases with no gene match: 7. The CDR3 spells CASSSSGTGGGGYTF. DNA of the CDR3: TGTGCCAGCAGTTCTTCCGGGACAGGGGGCGGTGGCTACACCTTC.

V gene TRBV2 combines with J gene TRBJ1-5, with 9 bases lining up with TRBD1. This CDR3 has 14 amino acids. V dropped 4 bases and J dropped 6; count of bases not matched to a gene: 4. Germline loops: CDR1 SNHLY, CDR2 FYNNEI. CDR3 in amino acids: CASSGTGARQPQHF. CDR3 sequence (DNA): TGTGCCAGCAGTGGGACAGGGGCTCGTCAGCCCCAGCATTTT.

This clone has just a few counts. The rearrangement links TRBV5-1 to TRBJ2-2; 7 bases align to TRBD1. Germline V gene lookup returns CDR1 SGHRS and CDR2 YFSETQ. The CDR3 extends over 14 amino acids. J was trimmed by 7 bases and V by 4 bases; bases with no gene match: 7. For the CDR3, the DNA is TGCGCCAGCAGCCTGACAGGGTTTGGCGGGGAGCTGTTTTTT. It translates to CASSLTGFGGELFF.

V gene TRBV10-3 combines with J gene TRBJ2-5, with TRBD2 matching 12 bases. Germline V CDR1 and CDR2: ENHRY, SYGVKD. This CDR3 has 19 residues. The J segment lost 5 bases and the V segment lost 3 bases, leaving 16 bases of the junction unmatched. CDR3 DNA: TGTGCCATCAGTGACCACCCCAGGGCTAGCGGGGGGGCCGTGGAGACCCAGTACTTC. It specifies CAISDHPRASGGAVETQYF.

The chain has TRBV27 and TRBJ2-4; 8 bases are a match to TRBD2. The CDR3 has 14 amino acids. CDR1 MNHEY and CDR2 SMNVEV come from the germline V gene (reference sequence). The junction had 4 bases not matched to a gene; V was cut back by 2 bases and J by 7 bases. This chain's CDR3 is CASSLARGGNIQYF. In DNA, the CDR3 is TGTGCCAGCAGTTTAGCCCGGGGGGGGAACATTCAGTACTTC.

V usage is TRBV24-1 and J usage is TRBJ2-5; TRBD1 agrees at 8 bases. CDR1 and CDR2 (germline): KGHDR, SFDVKD. This CDR3 spans 14 amino acids. V lost 5 bases, J lost 5 bases, and 6 bases stayed unmatched. CDR3 residues: CATSVTGGVETQYF. The CDR3 DNA reads as TGTGCCACCAGTGTCACAGGGGGAGTGGAGACCCAGTACTTC.

The chain employs TRBV5-1 and TRBJ1-1, with TRBD1 matching 8 bases. Germline CDR1 SGHRS, CDR2 YFSETQ. V lost 0 bases and J lost 10; bases outside the gene matches: 14. The CDR3 is 16 amino acids. CDR3 nucleotide sequence: TGCGCCAGCAGCTTGGCAGGGGGCAGTTCGAACGTGAGAGCTTTCTTT. Translation: CASSLAGGSSNVRAFF.

V gene TRBV18 combines with J gene TRBJ1-2; 8 nucleotides match TRBD1. The germline V gene has CDR1 KGHSH and CDR2 LQKENI. Unmatched junction bases numbered 8, after V lost 0 bases and J lost 5 bases. The CDR3 is 16 residues long. This chain's CDR3 is CASSPPTGQGWYGYTF. CDR3 nucleotides: TGTGCCAGCTCACCACCAACCGGACAGGGATGGTATGGCTACACCTTC. Supplemented by reference TRBV18 and TRBJ1-2, the full variable domain reads NAGVMQNPRHLVRRRGQEARLRCSPMKGHSHVYWYRQLPEEGLKFMVYLQKENIIDESGMPKERFSAEFPKEGPSILRIQQVVRGDSAAYFCASSPPTGQGWYGYTFGSGTRLTVV.

The rearrangement links TRBV7-2 to TRBJ1-2; no definite D call. CDR1 is SGHTA and CDR2 is FQGNSA in the germline V gene. This CDR3 contains 13 residues. Trimming removed 2 bases at V and 4 bases at J, with 8 bases between. CDR3 bases: TGTGCCAGCAGCTTACAGGAATTCTATGGCTACACCTTC. This gives the protein CASSLQEFYGYTF.

The genes are TRBV28 and TRBJ1-6, with TRBD1 matching over 11 bases. The V gene's germline CDR1 is MDHEN and CDR2 SYDVKM. The CDR3 runs 16 residues. V trimming: 5 bases; J trimming: 6 bases; junction bases outside the gene matches: 6. CDR3: CASSTPGTGGNSPLHF. CDR3 sequence (DNA): TGTGCCAGCAGTACGCCTGGGACAGGGGGTAATTCACCCCTCCACTTT.